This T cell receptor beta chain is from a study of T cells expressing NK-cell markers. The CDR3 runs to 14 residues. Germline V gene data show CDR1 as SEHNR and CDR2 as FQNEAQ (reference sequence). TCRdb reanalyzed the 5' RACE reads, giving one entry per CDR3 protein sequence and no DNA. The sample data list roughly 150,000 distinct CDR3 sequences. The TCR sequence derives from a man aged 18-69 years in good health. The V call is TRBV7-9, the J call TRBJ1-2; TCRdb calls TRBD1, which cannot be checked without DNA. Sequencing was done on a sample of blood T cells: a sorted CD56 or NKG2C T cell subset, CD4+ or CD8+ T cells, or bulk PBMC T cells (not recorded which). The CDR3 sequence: CASSYTGGIGGYTF. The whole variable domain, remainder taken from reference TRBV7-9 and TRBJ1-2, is DTGVSQNPRHKITKRGQNVTFRCDPISEHNRLYWYRQTLGQGPEFLTYFQNEAQLEKSRLLSDRFSAERPKGSFSTLEIQRTEQGDSAMYLCASSYTGGIGGYTFGSGTRLTVV.